These T cell receptor beta chains were read from a single sample in a study of blood T cell repertoires in COVID-19. TCRdb's table, derived via immunoSEQ multiplex PCR, lists solely in-frame clones and lacks some. The table includes about 150,000 clones, less than 90% detected once. The sequencing input was PBMCs or T cells enriched from blood (not recorded which). Every receptor here comes from a woman in her fifties or sixties who had been exposed to COVID-19. The CDR3 runs from the conserved cysteine through the conserved F or W. The order of the fields is J gene, clone size, D gene, V gene, CDR3 protein, CDR3 DNA. D genes are given only for firm matches. Not every row has a clone size; where given, it reads once, few, many or a size class.

TRBJ2-7 | NA | NA | TRBV3-1/TRBV3-2 | CASSQALGDEQYF | TGTGCCAGCAGCCAAGCCCTAGGGGACGAGCAGTACTTC
TRBJ2-1 | NA | TRBD2 | TRBV5-4 | CASRRGSGMTEGYEQFF | TGTGCCAGCAGGCGGGGTAGCGGGATGACCGAGGGGTATGAGCAGTTCTTC
TRBJ2-5 | NA | TRBD2 | TRBV4-3 | CASSQERGGQETQYF | TGCGCCAGCAGCCAAGAGCGGGGGGGCCAAGAGACCCAGTACTTC
TRBJ2-3 | NA | TRBD1 | TRBV9 | CASSSTGDGTDTQYF | TGTGCCAGCAGCTCAACAGGGGACGGCACAGATACGCAGTATTTT
TRBJ2-1 | NA | NA | TRBV10-1 | CASSESIAALYNEQFF | TGCGCCAGCAGTGAGTCGATAGCAGCGCTTTATAATGAGCAGTTCTTC
TRBJ1-6 | NA | TRBD1 | TRBV27 | CASSLIRGLNSPLHF | TGTGCCAGCAGTTTGATCAGGGGGCTGAATTCACCCCTCCACTTT
TRBJ1-2 | NA | NA | TRBV12-3/TRBV12-4 | CASSFGENYGYTF | TGTGCCAGCAGTTTCGGGGAGAACTATGGCTACACCTTC
TRBJ2-7 | NA | NA | TRBV5-1 | CASSLGRATYEQYF | TGCGCCAGCAGCTTGGGCAGGGCAACCTACGAGCAGTACTTC
TRBJ2-1 | NA | NA | TRBV24-1 | CATSSRTLNYNEQFF | TGTGCCACCAGTTCAAGGACTCTGAATTACAATGAGCAGTTCTTC
TRBJ1-6 | NA | TRBD1 | TRBV27 | CASSSRIGTGQNSPLHF | TGTGCCAGCAGTTCCAGGATTGGGACAGGGCAAAATTCACCCCTCCACTTT
TRBJ2-2 | NA | TRBD2 | TRBV27 | CASTAGTSGRVGELFF | TGTGCCAGCACTGCCGGGACTAGCGGGAGGGTCGGGGAGCTGTTTTTT
TRBJ1-2 | once | NA | TRBV6-5 | CASRGGNYGYTF | TGTGCCAGCCGAGGGGGTAACTATGGCTACACCTTC
TRBJ1-5 | NA | NA | TRBV25-1 | CASSATVNSNQPQHF | TGTGCCAGCAGTGCGACAGTAAATAGCAATCAGCCCCAGCATTTT
TRBJ1-2 | once | TRBD1 | TRBV11-2 | CASSLARTGDGYTF | TGTGCCAGCAGCTTAGCTCGGACAGGGGATGGCTACACCTTC
TRBJ1-4 | NA | NA | TRBV3-1/TRBV3-2 | CASSSTQSSNEKLFF | TGTGCCAGCAGCTCTACTCAAAGTTCTAATGAAAAACTGTTTTTT
TRBJ2-2 | NA | TRBD2 | TRBV5-6 | CASSLRTSGSGELFF | TGTGCCAGCAGCTTACGGACTAGCGGGAGCGGGGAGCTGTTTTTT
TRBJ2-3 | once | TRBD1 | TRBV4-3 | CASSLGQGADTQYF | TGCGCCAGCAGCCTGGGACAGGGGGCTGACACGCAGTATTTT
TRBJ2-1 | NA | TRBD2 | TRBV7-8 | CASSLLAGSSYNEQFF | TGTGCCAGCAGCTTATTAGCGGGGAGCTCCTACAATGAGCAGTTCTTC
TRBJ2-3 | NA | TRBD2 | TRBV24-1 | CATSDPGTSGGTDTQYF | TGTGCCACCAGTGATCCCGGGACTAGCGGGGGCACAGATACGCAGTATTTT
TRBJ2-3 | NA | TRBD2 | TRBV19 | CASSIGRLAGLTDTQYF | TGTGCCAGTAGTATAGGGCGACTAGCGGGTCTCACAGATACGCAGTATTTT
TRBJ2-2 | NA | NA | TRBV4-1 | CASSQEGDSTGELFF | TGCGCCAGCAGCCAAGAGGGCGACAGCACCGGGGAGCTGTTTTTT
TRBJ2-1 | NA | TRBD1 | TRBV14 | CASSRDRVINEQFF | TGTGCCAGCTCCCGGGACAGGGTGATCAATGAGCAGTTCTTC
TRBJ2-7 | NA | TRBD2 | TRBV19 | CASSPTLAGNYEQYF | TGTGCCAGTAGTCCCACCTTAGCGGGGAACTACGAGCAGTACTTC
TRBJ2-5 | NA | NA | TRBV3-1/TRBV3-2 | CASSQSAETQYF | TGTGCCAGCAGCCAGAGCGCGGAGACCCAGTACTTC
TRBJ2-3 | NA | NA | TRBV3-1/TRBV3-2 | CASSQGVQADTQYF | TGTGCCAGCAGCCAAGGCGTCCAGGCAGATACGCAGTATTTT
TRBJ1-2 | NA | TRBD1 | TRBV11-2 | CASSWTGQAGYTF | TGTGCCAGCAGCTGGACAGGGCAGGCTGGCTACACCTTC
TRBJ2-3 | NA | NA | TRBV7-3 | CASSLSGAYRDTQYF | TGTGCCAGCAGCTTAAGTGGGGCCTATAGGGATACGCAGTATTTT
TRBJ2-3 | NA | NA | TRBV9 | CASNQQGSADTQYF | TGTGCCAGCAACCAACAGGGAAGCGCAGATACGCAGTATTTT
TRBJ2-1 | NA | NA | TRBV11-3 | CASSSRVSSYNEQFF | TGTGCCAGCAGCTCACGCGTGAGCTCCTACAATGAGCAGTTCTTC
TRBJ2-7 | NA | TRBD2 | TRBV29-1 | CSVEVLAGIQSSYEQYF | TGCAGCGTTGAAGTCCTAGCGGGAATCCAGAGCTCCTACGAGCAGTACTTC
TRBJ2-5 | NA | TRBD1 | TRBV5-1 | CASRDREETQYF | TGCGCCAGCCGGGACAGGGAAGAGACCCAGTACTTC
TRBJ1-4 | once | TRBD1 | TRBV27 | CASSLSNTGGGKLFF | TGTGCCAGCAGTTTATCGAATACAGGGGGCGGAAAACTGTTTTTT
TRBJ2-6 | NA | NA | TRBV6-1 | CASTLINSGANVLTF | TGTGCCAGCACCCTAATTAACTCTGGGGCCAACGTCCTGACTTTC
TRBJ1-5 | NA | NA | TRBV9 | CASSATGGGNQPQHF | TGTGCCAGCAGCGCGACAGGTGGGGGCAATCAGCCCCAGCATTTT
TRBJ1-2 | NA | TRBD1 | TRBV6-5 | CASSLATGTNYGYTF | TGTGCCAGCAGCCTAGCGACAGGGACCAACTATGGCTACACCTTC
TRBJ1-6 | many | TRBD1 | TRBV6-5 | CASSSRGQGDSSPLHF | TGTGCCAGCAGTTCGCGCGGACAGGGGGATAGTTCACCCCTCCACTTT
TRBJ1-2 | few | TRBD1 | TRBV2 | CASSEVWGQASGYTF | TGTGCCAGCAGTGAGGTGTGGGGACAGGCGAGTGGCTACACCTTC
TRBJ2-1 | NA | NA | TRBV6-5 | CASARRGIDNEQFF | TGTGCCAGCGCCCGACGGGGGATAGACAATGAGCAGTTCTTC
TRBJ1-2 | NA | NA | TRBV27 | CASSLRRGTIGYTF | TGTGCCAGCAGTTTAAGACGGGGGACGATTGGCTACACCTTC
TRBJ2-7 | NA | NA | TRBV25-1 | CASSEERALSEQYF | TGTGCCAGCAGTGAAGAGAGGGCATTGAGCGAGCAGTACTTC